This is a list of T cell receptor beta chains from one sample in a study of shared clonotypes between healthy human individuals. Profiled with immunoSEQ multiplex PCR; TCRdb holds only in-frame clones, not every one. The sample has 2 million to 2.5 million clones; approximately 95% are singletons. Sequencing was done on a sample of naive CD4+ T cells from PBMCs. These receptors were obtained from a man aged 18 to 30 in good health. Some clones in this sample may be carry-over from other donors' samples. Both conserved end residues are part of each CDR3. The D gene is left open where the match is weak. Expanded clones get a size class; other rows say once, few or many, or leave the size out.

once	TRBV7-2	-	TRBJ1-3	TGTGCCAGCAGCTTAGTAGTTTCTGGAAACACCATATATTTT	CASSLVVSGNTIYF
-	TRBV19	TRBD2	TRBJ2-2	TGTGCCAGTAGTATGGGGCGGGAGTTCGGCGGGGAGCTGTTTTTT	CASSMGREFGGELFF
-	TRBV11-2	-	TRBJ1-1	TGTGCCAGCAACTTGTTCAGGGGCTCTGAAGCTTTCTTT	CASNLFRGSEAFF
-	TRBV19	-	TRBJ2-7	TGTGCCAGTAGTCACCCAGGGGTCCTCCTCGAGCAGTACTTC	CASSHPGVLLEQYF
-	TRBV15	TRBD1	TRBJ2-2	TGTGCCACCAGCAGGACAGGGACGAACACCGGGGAGCTGTTTTTT	CATSRTGTNTGELFF
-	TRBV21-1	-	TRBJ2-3	TGTGCCACGAGCCCCAGGGGGCCAGATACGCAGTATTTT	CATSPRGPDTQYF
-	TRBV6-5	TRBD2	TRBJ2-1	TGTGCCAGCAGCCGACTAGCGGGTTTTTACAATGAGCAGTTCTTC	CASSRLAGFYNEQFF
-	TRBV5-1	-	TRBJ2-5	TGCGCCAGCAGCGTTGGTACGGCCCCGGGGGCCCAGTACTTC	CASSVGTAPGAQYF
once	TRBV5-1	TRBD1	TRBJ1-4	TGCGCCAGCAGCGTCAACCGGGACAGGGATGAAAAACTGTTTTTT	CASSVNRDRDEKLFF
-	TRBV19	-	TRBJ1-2	TGTGCCAGTAGTATAGGTAAAGGGTACGGCTACACCTTC	CASSIGKGYGYTF
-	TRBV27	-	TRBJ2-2	TGTGCCAGCAGTTTATGGGTTGCCGGGGAGCTGTTTTTT	CASSLWVAGELFF
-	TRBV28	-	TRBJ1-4	TGTGCCAGCACCCGGGGGGGGACCCGAGGTGAAAAACTGTTTTTT	CASTRGGTRGEKLFF
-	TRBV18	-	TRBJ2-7	TGTGCCAGCTCACCAGTCTGGCAGGGGTTCTACGAGCAGTACTTC	CASSPVWQGFYEQYF
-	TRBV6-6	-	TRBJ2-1	TGTGCCAGCAGCCCCCCTCGATTCAATGAGCAGTTCTTC	CASSPPRFNEQFF
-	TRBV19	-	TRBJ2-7	TGTGCCAGCCAACCGGGACCAGGTTTTTACGAGCAGTACTTC	CASQPGPGFYEQYF
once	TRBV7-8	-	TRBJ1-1	TGTGCCAGCAGCTTAACCGGCCAGTCTGAAGCTTTCTTT	CASSLTGQSEAFF
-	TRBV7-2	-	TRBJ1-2	TGTGCCAGCAGCTTCCTCAGTTATGGCTACACCTTC	CASSFLSYGYTF
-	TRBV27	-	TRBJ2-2	TGTGCCAGCAGTCCCCCCCTCTACTCGTTCACCGGGGAGCTGTTTTTT	CASSPPLYSFTGELFF
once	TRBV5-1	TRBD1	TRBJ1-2	TGCGCCAGCAGCGTGGACAGGGGCTATGGCTACACCTTC	CASSVDRGYGYTF
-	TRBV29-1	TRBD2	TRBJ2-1	TGCAGCGCCAATCCCACTAGCGCCAATGAGCAGTTCTTC	CSANPTSANEQFF
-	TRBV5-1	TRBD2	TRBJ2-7	TGCGCCAGCAGCCCGGGACTAGCGGGAGCGGAGCAGTACTTC	CASSPGLAGAEQYF
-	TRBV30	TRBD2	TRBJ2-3	TGTGCCTGGATAGTGGGTCTAGCGGGAGGACCAACGGGGACAGATACGCAGTATTTT	CAWIVGLAGGPTGTDTQYF
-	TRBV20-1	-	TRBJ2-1	TGCAGTGCTAGAGGGGTGGAGCAGTTCTTC	CSARGVEQFF
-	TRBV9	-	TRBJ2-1	TGTGCCAGCAGCGCCGGTTTAGTGTCGGGGGACAATGAGCAGTTCTTC	CASSAGLVSGDNEQFF
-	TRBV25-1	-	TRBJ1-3	TGTGCCAGCAGTGACACTCTCTCTGGAAACACCATATATTTT	CASSDTLSGNTIYF
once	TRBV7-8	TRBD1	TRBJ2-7	TGTGCCAGCAGCGTGGGACAGAACTACTACGAGCAGTACTTC	CASSVGQNYYEQYF
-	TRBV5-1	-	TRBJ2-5	TGCGCCAGCAGCATTAATGGGGCGGGGGAGACCCAGTACTTC	CASSINGAGETQYF
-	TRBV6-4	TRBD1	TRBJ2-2	TGTGCCAGCCGGGGTGGGACAGGAACCACCGGGGAGCTGTTTTTT	CASRGGTGTTGELFF
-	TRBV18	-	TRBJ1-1	TGTGCCAGCTCACCGGTGGCGACCGACACTGAAGCTTTCTTT	CASSPVATDTEAFF
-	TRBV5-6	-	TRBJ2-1	TGTGCCAGCAGGGCAGGTCGTTTGAATGAGCAGTTCTTC	CASRAGRLNEQFF
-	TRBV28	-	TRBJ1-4	TGTGCCAGCAGTCCGACCTCCGGGACAAGGGGTGAAAAACTGTTTTTT	CASSPTSGTRGEKLFF
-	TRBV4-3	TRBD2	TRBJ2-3	TGCGCCAGCAGCCAGGAGCTAGCGGAGCCCGCACATTTT	CASSQELAEPAHF
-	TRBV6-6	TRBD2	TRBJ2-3	TGTGCCAGCAGTTTTAGCGGGGCCACAGATACGCAGTATTTT	CASSFSGATDTQYF
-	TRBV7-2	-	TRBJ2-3	TGTGCCAGCAGCTTATCGGCTCAGCGGGCGCTCACAGATACGCAGTATTTT	CASSLSAQRALTDTQYF
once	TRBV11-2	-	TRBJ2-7	TGTGCCAGCAGCTTGAGGGGGGGCAGAGAGCAGTACTTC	CASSLRGGREQYF
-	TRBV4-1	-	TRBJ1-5	TGCGCCAGCAGCCAGGGCGGCAATCAGCCCCAGCATTTT	CASSQGGNQPQHF